The rows below give T cell receptor beta chains drawn from one sample of a study of blood T cell repertoires in COVID-19. Profiled with immunoSEQ multiplex PCR; TCRdb holds only in-frame clones, not every one. Among approximately 99,000 clones, just over 85% were seen once, and the ten largest hold about 2.2%. Sequenced input: peripheral blood. All receptors derive from a human donor in a cohort sampled during active COVID-19. Both conserved end residues are part of each CDR3. D genes are given only for firm matches. Some rows mark clone size as missing; the rest say once, few, many or name a class of expanded clone.

size,V,J,D,CDR3,DNA
.,TRBV5-1,TRBJ1-1,.,CASSFPDSLNTEAFF,TGCGCCAGCAGCTTCCCGGACAGTCTTAACACTGAAGCTTTCTTT
.,TRBV19,TRBJ1-5,TRBD1,CASSIGQGGSQPQHF,TGTGCCAGTAGTATTGGACAGGGGGGGAGTCAGCCCCAGCATTTT
.,TRBV2,TRBJ2-1,.,CASRRRDTSYNEQFF,TGTGCCAGCAGGAGAAGGGACACCTCATACAATGAGCAGTTCTTC
.,TRBV7-6,TRBJ1-4,.,CASSAGAANEKLFF,TGTGCCAGCAGCGCAGGGGCTGCAAATGAAAAACTGTTTTTT
.,TRBV7-8,TRBJ1-2,TRBD1,CASSPGTGYGYTF,TGTGCCAGCAGTCCCGGGACAGGGTATGGCTACACCTTC
.,TRBV7-9,TRBJ2-7,TRBD2,CASSPRRLAGGEQYF,TGTGCCAGCAGCCCTAGAAGACTAGCGGGAGGCGAGCAGTACTTC
.,TRBV19,TRBJ1-6,TRBD1,CASSPDRGITYSPLHF,TGTGCCAGTAGCCCGGACAGGGGAATCACCTATTCACCCCTCCACTTT
few,TRBV24-1,TRBJ2-7,.,CATSECEGCEQYF,TGTGCCACCAGCGAATGTGAGGGCTGCGAGCAGTACTTC
.,TRBV6-6,TRBJ1-2,.,CASSDYLKSGLGYTF,TGTGCCAGCAGTGATTACCTAAAGTCTGGACTAGGCTACACCTTC
.,TRBV5-1,TRBJ1-1,.,CASSYPDRPNTEAFF,TGCGCCAGCAGTTACCCGGACAGACCGAACACTGAAGCTTTCTTT
.,TRBV2,TRBJ2-7,.,CASSVDWLSSYEQYF,TGTGCCAGCAGTGTGGACTGGCTAAGCTCCTACGAGCAGTACTTC
.,TRBV29-1,TRBJ2-3,.,CSVEDGGSQYF,TGCAGCGTTGAAGATGGAGGGTCGCAGTATTTT
.,TRBV2,TRBJ1-5,.,CASSGVGGGNQPQHF,TGTGCCAGCAGCGGGGTGGGAGGGGGCAATCAGCCCCAGCATTTT
.,TRBV5-1,TRBJ2-3,TRBD1,CASSLGDRVGTDTQYF,TGCGCCAGCAGCTTGGGGGACAGGGTGGGCACAGATACGCAGTATTTT
.,TRBV21-1,TRBJ1-6,.,CASSKVHSSSYNSPLHF,TGTGCCAGCAGCAAAGTTCACTCGAGCTCCTATAATTCACCCCTCCACTTT
.,TRBV7-9,TRBJ2-5,TRBD2,CASSLGEGKRETQYF,TGTGCCAGCAGCTTAGGGGAGGGTAAACGGGAGACCCAGTACTTC
once,TRBV9,TRBJ1-2,.,CASSPTGSPPNYGYTF,TGTGCCAGCAGCCCTACCGGGTCGCCGCCCAACTATGGCTACACCTTC
few,TRBV7-9,TRBJ1-4,TRBD1,CASSLGQGAREKLFF,TGTGCCAGCAGCTTAGGACAGGGGGCACGGGAAAAACTGTTTTTT
few,TRBV19,TRBJ1-5,.,CASADRLIGSEPQHF,TGTGCCAGTGCAGACCGACTCATAGGTTCGGAGCCCCAGCATTTT
.,TRBV14,TRBJ1-2,.,CASSFSKQYGYTF,TGTGCCAGCAGCTTCTCGAAACAGTATGGCTACACCTTC
.,TRBV11-2,TRBJ2-5,TRBD1,CASSWDRQETQYF,TGTGCCAGCAGTTGGGACAGACAAGAGACCCAGTACTTC
.,TRBV7-3,TRBJ1-1,TRBD1,CASSSGQGSTEAFF,TGTGCCAGCAGCTCGGGACAGGGATCCACTGAAGCTTTCTTT
.,TRBV4-1,TRBJ2-5,TRBD1,CASSQRQGGETQYF,TGCGCCAGCAGCCAGAGACAGGGTGGGGAGACCCAGTACTTC
.,TRBV29-1,TRBJ2-3,.,CSVGGLLGTDTQYF,TGCAGCGTTGGGGGACTGCTAGGCACAGATACGCAGTATTTT
.,TRBV6-5,TRBJ2-1,.,CASVAVSSYNEQFF,TGTGCCAGCGTAGCGGTGAGCTCCTACAATGAGCAGTTCTTC
.,TRBV11-3,TRBJ2-2,TRBD2,CASRRTSGTGELFF,TGTGCCAGCAGGAGGACTAGCGGCACCGGGGAGCTGTTTTTT
.,TRBV7-9,TRBJ1-4,.,CASSFAGLGREEKLFF,TGTGCCAGCAGCTTCGCAGGTTTGGGTAGGGAGGAAAAACTGTTTTTT
.,TRBV5-1,TRBJ1-1,TRBD1,CASSLGTGNTEAFF,TGCGCCAGCAGCCTGGGGACAGGCAACACTGAAGCTTTCTTT
few,TRBV7-9,TRBJ1-1,TRBD1,CASSLTTGITEAFF,TGTGCCAGCAGCTTGACGACAGGGATCACTGAAGCTTTCTTT
.,TRBV19,TRBJ2-3,TRBD1,CASCGQGRWIGTDTQYF,TGTGCCAGTTGTGGACAGGGGCGATGGATTGGTACAGATACGCAGTATTTT
.,TRBV9,TRBJ2-4,TRBD1,CASSVAHRGDIQYF,TGTGCCAGCAGCGTTGCCCACAGGGGGGACATTCAGTACTTC
.,TRBV28,TRBJ2-7,TRBD2,CASSPFLAGGFYEQYF,TGTGCCAGCAGTCCCTTTCTAGCGGGAGGGTTCTACGAGCAGTACTTC
.,TRBV19,TRBJ2-1,.,CASSWGSSSYNEQFF,TGTGCCAGTAGTTGGGGTTCTAGCTCTTACAATGAGCAGTTCTTC
.,TRBV6-5,TRBJ2-7,TRBD2,CASSKGLAGAGEQYF,TGTGCCAGCAGCAAAGGGCTAGCGGGAGCTGGTGAGCAGTACTTC
.,TRBV5-6,TRBJ1-5,.,CASSLEGRDSNQPQHF,TGTGCCAGCAGCTTGGAGGGCAGGGATAGCAATCAGCCCCAGCATTTT
.,TRBV7-9,TRBJ2-3,.,CASRGAGEDTQYF,TGTGCCAGCAGAGGGGCAGGGGAAGATACGCAGTATTTT
.,TRBV20-1,TRBJ2-7,.,CSASSYEQYF,TGCAGTGCGTCTAGCTACGAGCAGTACTTC
.,TRBV11-2,TRBJ1-6,.,CASSIGAGEHSPLHF,TGTGCCAGCAGCATTGGGGCCGGAGAACATTCACCCCTCCACTTT
few,TRBV7-9,TRBJ1-5,.,CASSLGGQPQHF,TGTGCCAGCAGCTTGGGAGGACAGCCCCAGCATTTT
.,TRBV9,TRBJ2-7,.,CASSVASVSHEQYF,TGTGCCAGCAGCGTAGCCAGCGTCTCACACGAGCAGTACTTC
.,TRBV4-1,TRBJ2-2,.,CASSQDLEGAGTGELFF,TGCGCCAGCAGCCAAGATCTGGAGGGGGCCGGCACCGGGGAGCTGTTTTTT
.,TRBV5-1,TRBJ1-4,TRBD1,CASREDRVTEKLFF,TGCGCCAGCAGGGAGGACAGGGTGACTGAAAAACTGTTTTTT
.,TRBV6-5,TRBJ1-3,.,CASSYSQGGNTIYF,TGTGCCAGCAGTTACTCGCAGGGGGGAAACACCATATATTTT
.,TRBV11-3,TRBJ2-1,TRBD2,CASSMRGRGEQFF,TGTGCCAGCAGCATGCGGGGGAGGGGTGAGCAGTTCTTC
.,TRBV27,TRBJ2-1,.,CASSLLIGGNPNEQFF,TGTGCCAGCAGTTTATTGATTGGGGGGAACCCCAATGAGCAGTTCTTC
.,TRBV9,TRBJ1-1,TRBD1,CASSVGTGREAFF,TGTGCCAGCAGCGTAGGGACAGGTAGAGAGGCTTTCTTT
.,TRBV9,TRBJ2-1,TRBD2,CASSMTVREGNEQFF,TGTGCCAGCAGCATGACAGTGAGGGAGGGCAATGAGCAGTTCTTC
.,TRBV27,TRBJ2-1,TRBD2,CASSTILAGVFGDEQFF,TGTGCCAGCAGTACAATCCTAGCGGGAGTTTTCGGAGATGAGCAGTTCTTC
few,TRBV2,TRBJ2-3,TRBD1,CASGRDSSTDTQYF,TGTGCCAGCGGCCGGGACAGTAGCACAGATACGCAGTATTTT
.,TRBV28,TRBJ1-2,.,CASSLEGPGWGGYTF,TGTGCCAGCAGTTTGGAGGGGCCAGGGTGGGGAGGCTACACCTTC
.,TRBV10-2,TRBJ1-1,TRBD1,CASSESTGKTEAFF,TGCGCCAGCAGTGAGTCGACAGGGAAGACTGAAGCTTTCTTT